This T cell receptor (beta chain) is drawn from a study of human T cells and chemical hapten exposure. Study-wide background: Small differences in pooled library volume mainly drove the variation in TCR yields per sample.

This CDR3 spans 17 amino acids. The V segment lost 5 bases and the J segment 7 bases; nucleotides outside the gene matches: 10. CDR1 and CDR2 from the germline V gene are MDHEN and SYDVKM. This clonotype was counted many times. The study's library attached unique molecular identifiers to single cDNA molecules. TCRdb itself ran the RACE reads through MiXCR, one entry per CDR3 protein. Among roughly 380,000 distinct CDR3 sequences listed, more than 4.5% were seen once. Time point given: patch test 1, 2 weeks after DPC sensitization. Stated treatment: therapeutic diphenylcyclopropenone sensitization with weekly scalp DPC. Suited to DPC and affected by alopecia, the donors ranged from 18 to 70 years old.

This sequence was found in a woman between 45 and 60 years old with alopecia areata. Some clones in this sample may be carry-over from other donors' samples. The sequences come from whole blood, collected in connection with sensitization to the hapten diphenylcyclopropenone (DPC). The chain couples TRBV28 to TRBJ2-1, with 14 bases that match TRBD2. Here the CDR3 reads CASSLPTSGRVGNEQFF. In DNA form, the CDR3 reads TGTGCCAGCAGTCTCCCGACTAGCGGGAGGGTTGGTAATGAGCAGTTCTTC.